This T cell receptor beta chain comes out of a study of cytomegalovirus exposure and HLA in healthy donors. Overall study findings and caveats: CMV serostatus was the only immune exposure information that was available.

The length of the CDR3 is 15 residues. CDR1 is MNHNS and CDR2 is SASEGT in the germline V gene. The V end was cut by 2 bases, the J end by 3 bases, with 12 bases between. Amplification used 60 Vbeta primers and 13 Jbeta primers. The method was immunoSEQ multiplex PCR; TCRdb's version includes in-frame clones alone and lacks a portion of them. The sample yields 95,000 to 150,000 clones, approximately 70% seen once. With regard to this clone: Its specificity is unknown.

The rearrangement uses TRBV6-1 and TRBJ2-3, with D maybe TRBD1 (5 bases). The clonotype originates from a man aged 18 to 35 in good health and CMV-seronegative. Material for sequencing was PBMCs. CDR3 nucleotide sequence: TGTGCCAGCAGTGAACAGGGCTACGGGACAGATACGCAGTATTTT. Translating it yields CASSEQGYGTDTQYF.